These 23 T cell receptor beta chains share one sample of origin, sequenced in a study of T cell changes during pregnancy in multiple sclerosis. Profiling relied on immunoSEQ multiplex PCR, and the TCRdb table lists in-frame clones only, not all of them. Here the sample spans 75,000 to 95,000 clones, approximately 93% being singletons. Here the sequenced sample was peripheral blood, taken in the second trimester of pregnancy. All receptors come from a female donor with multiple sclerosis, enrolled in a pregnancy study.

V usage is TRBV5-1 and J usage is TRBJ2-3; D may be TRBD2 (5 bases). The CDR3 consists of 14 residues. Germline-derived CDR1 and CDR2 are SGHRS and YFSETQ. Trimming removed 1 base at V and 0 bases at J, with 6 bases between. The CDR3 bases are TGCGCCAGCAGCTTGTCGGGGAGCACAGATACGCAGTATTTT. This encodes CASSLSGSTDTQYF.

The rearrangement uses TRBV27 and TRBJ2-2; 12 nucleotides align to TRBD2. From germline, CDR1 is MNHEY and CDR2 SMNVEV (reference sequence). V trimming: 4 bases; J trimming: 5 bases; junction bases outside the gene matches: 5. This CDR3 comprises 16 residues. DNA for the CDR3: TGTGCCAGCAGTTCTAGCGGGGGGGGAGAAACCGGGGAGCTGTTTTTT. Translating gives CASSSSGGGETGELFF.

This clone was observed once. CDR3 DNA sequence: TGTGCCAGCAGCCTAGCGGGGTATGGCTACACCTTC. Encoded protein: CASSLAGYGYTF. The gene calls are TRBV6-1 and TRBJ1-2; D call uncertain. Germline CDR1 is MNHNS and CDR2 is SASEGT. V lost 6 bases, J lost 5 bases, and 10 bases lay in between. The CDR3 runs to 12 residues.

This chain links TRBV2 with TRBJ1-2; D is uncertain. Germline lookup yields CDR1 SNHLY and CDR2 FYNNEI. With 6 bases removed from V and 7 bases from J, the gap between germline ends came to 12 bases. The CDR3 totals 12 residues. DNA of the CDR3: TGTGCCAGCAGCGGGGATCGGAGTGGCTACACCTTC. Translated: CASSGDRSGYTF.

This clone was detected only once. V and J are TRBV9 and TRBJ1-2; 8 nucleotides agree with TRBD1. CDR1 and CDR2 from the germline V gene are SGDLS and YYNGEE. CDR3 size: 15 residues. V shed 0 bases, J shed 4 bases, and the junction held 5 bases outside the gene matches. The CDR3 nucleotides read TGTGCCAGCAGCGTAGGGGACAGGAATCCCTATGGCTACACCTTC. Translated, it gives CASSVGDRNPYGYTF.

This clone was counted a single time. This chain links TRBV27 with TRBJ2-5; possibly TRBD2 for D (6 bases). V was trimmed by 4 bases and J by 5 bases, leaving 23 bases between them. The CDR3 loop spans 17 amino acids. Germline lookup yields CDR1 MNHEY and CDR2 SMNVEV (reference sequence). The CDR3 DNA follows: TGTGCCAGCAGTTCAGGGCTTAGTGGAGGGCCTCGGGAGACCCAGTACTTC. It specifies CASSSGLSGGPRETQYF.

The chain joins TRBV9 to TRBJ2-3; weak D call: TRBD2 (6 bases). V lost 0 bases and J lost 0, with 8 bases in between. The germline V gene encodes CDR1 SGDLS and CDR2 YYNGEE. This CDR3 region has 15 residues. The CDR3 here is CASSVASGSTDTQYF. The CDR3 DNA reads as TGTGCCAGCAGCGTAGCCAGCGGGAGCACAGATACGCAGTATTTT. Combining the CDR3 with reference TRBV9 and TRBJ2-3 gives the whole variable domain DSGVTQTPKHLITATGQRVTLRCSPRSGDLSVYWYQQSLDQGLQFLIQYYNGEERAKGNILERFSAQQFPDLHSELNLSSLELGDSALYFCASSVASGSTDTQYFGPGTRLTVL.

This clone was observed a handful of times. The rearrangement uses TRBV5-4 and TRBJ1-1; 7 bases fit TRBD1. Per the germline V gene, CDR1 is SGHNT and CDR2 is YYREEE (reference sequence). CDR3 size: 12 residues. V was clipped by 4 bases and J by 7 bases; unmatched bases: 4. The DNA of the CDR3 is TGTGCCAGCAGCCCCGGACAGGTTGAAGCTTTCTTT. Its translation is CASSPGQVEAFF.

V is TRBV6-6 and J is TRBJ2-7; TRBD1 is a possible D gene (5 bases). The germline gives CDR1 MNHNY, CDR2 SVGAGI (reference sequence). V was trimmed by 2 bases and J by 2 bases, leaving 10 bases between them. This CDR3 region has 14 residues. This chain's CDR3 is CASSYGGATYEQYF. The CDR3, as DNA: TGTGCCAGCAGTTACGGTGGGGCGACCTACGAGCAGTACTTC.

The chain links TRBV11-2 to TRBJ2-2; D unclear. CDR3 size: 12 residues. Trimming cost V 3 bases and J 6 bases, with 5 bases left between them. Germline CDR1 and CDR2: SGHAT and FQNNGV. This CDR3 reads CASSFFAGELFF. The CDR3 DNA reads TGTGCCAGCAGCTTTTTCGCCGGGGAGCTGTTTTTT.

The chain recombines TRBV19 with TRBJ2-5; 10 positions agree with TRBD2. The CDR3 totals 16 residues. Germline values: CDR1 LNHDA, CDR2 SQIVND (reference sequence). The V and J ends lost 2 bases and 5 bases, in that order; junction bases with no gene match: 8. The CDR3: CASSISSGGRGETQYF. CDR3 nucleotides: TGTGCCAGTAGTATATCTAGCGGGGGCCGGGGGGAGACCCAGTACTTC.

The chain recombines TRBV11-2 with TRBJ1-6; D remains ambiguous. Germline V lookup: CDR1 SGHAT, CDR2 FQNNGV. The CDR3 runs 16 residues. V dropped 5 bases and J dropped 3 bases, with 14 bases sitting between them. CDR3 DNA sequence: TGTGCCAGCAGCCCAGACATTGGATACTATAATTCACCCCTCCACTTT. Protein product: CASSPDIGYYNSPLHF.

V usage is TRBV21-1 and J usage is TRBJ2-7; the D call TRBD2 from the table was never checked on the DNA. TRBV21-1 is tagged as a pseudogene. This CDR3 is built from 16 residues. The CDR3 sequence: CASSNGPDSRSYEQYF. The CDR3, as DNA: TGTGCCAGCAGCAATGGTCCGGACTCCCGTAGCTACGAGCAGTACTTC.

This clone was detected once. The J gene is TRBJ1-6, the V gene TRBV27; TRBD1 matches 8 bases. CDR1 MNHEY and CDR2 SMNVEV come from the germline V gene (reference sequence). CDR3 size: 15 residues. J was trimmed by 10 bases and V by 3 bases; bases with no gene match: 8. The CDR3 sequence: CASSFDTGGRSPLHF. CDR3 bases: TGTGCCAGCAGTTTTGACACAGGGGGTAGGTCACCCCTCCACTTT.

This clone came up a few times. The chain couples TRBV5-5 to TRBJ2-7; 8 bases fit TRBD1. The germline gives CDR1 SGHKS, CDR2 YYEKEE (reference sequence). Trimming at V came to 4 bases and at J to 4 bases, leaving 10 bases not matched to a gene. The CDR3 length is 15 residues. The CDR3 sequence is CASSPLDRELYEQYF. DNA for the CDR3: TGTGCCAGCAGCCCTCTGGACAGGGAGCTGTACGAGCAGTACTTC. The complete variable domain, with remaining parts taken from reference TRBV5-5 and TRBJ2-7, reads DAGVTQSPTHLIKTRGQQVTLRCSPISGHKSVSWYQQVLGQGPQFIFQYYEKEERGRGNFPDRFSARQFPNYSSELNVNALLLGDSALYLCASSPLDRELYEQYFGPGTRLTVT.

CDR3 coding DNA: TGTGCCACCAGCAGTCAAACGACAGCGAATCAGCCCCAGCATTTT. Translated, it gives CATSSQTTANQPQHF. The chain joins TRBV15 to TRBJ1-5; TRBD1 might be the D (5 bases). The CDR3 runs 15 residues. Germline V gives CDR1 LNHNV, CDR2 YYDKDF (reference sequence). V was trimmed by 3 bases and J by 4 bases, leaving 13 bases between them.

This sequence joins TRBV6-6 and TRBJ2-5, with 9 positions matching TRBD1. CDR1 MNHNY and CDR2 SVGAGI come from the germline V gene (reference sequence). Germline trimming cut 6 bases from V and 5 bases from J; bases unmatched to any gene: 7. This CDR3 has 14 amino acids. This CDR3 reads CASRQGTGSETQYF. The CDR3 DNA reads TGTGCCAGCAGGCAAGGGACAGGGAGCGAGACCCAGTACTTC.

The chain recombines TRBV4-1 with TRBJ2-7, with D hard to call. This CDR3 has 16 residues. Looked up from germline, CDR1 is MGHRA and CDR2 is YSYEKL. The V end was cut by 0 bases, the J end by 0 bases, with 12 bases between. CDR3: CASSQDEASYSYEQYF. CDR3 nucleotides: TGCGCCAGCAGCCAAGATGAGGCCAGTTACTCCTACGAGCAGTACTTC.

V gene TRBV2 combines with J gene TRBJ1-1; unclear D gene. The V gene's germline CDR1 is SNHLY and CDR2 FYNNEI. Deletions cut 3 bases from V and 6 bases from J, with 17 bases between. This CDR3 comprises 15 residues. Here the CDR3 DNA reads TGTGCCAGCAGTGACCCACGGGGTGGTAGGGCTGAAGCTTTCTTT. Translated: CASSDPRGGRAEAFF.

The chain carries TRBV25-1 and TRBJ2-5, with D unclear. With 4 bases removed from V and 5 bases from J, the gap between germline ends came to 17 bases. Germline V lookup: CDR1 MGHDK, CDR2 SYGVNS. This CDR3 has 15 amino acids. The CDR3: CASSAMVSPGETQYF. The CDR3 nucleotides are TGTGCCAGCAGTGCGATGGTCTCCCCCGGGGAGACCCAGTACTTC.

The chain links TRBV19 to TRBJ2-7; D is ambiguous. The CDR3 extends over 13 amino acids. The V gene's germline CDR1 is LNHDA and CDR2 SQIVND (reference sequence). V gave up 8 bases and J gave up 0 bases, with 11 bases separating them. DNA of the CDR3: TGTGCCAGTCGACTCTCTAACTCCTACGAGCAGTACTTC. Its translation is CASRLSNSYEQYF.

This chain connects TRBV7-3 to TRBJ2-3; 9 bases agree with TRBD1. The V segment lost 1 base and the J segment 1 base; nucleotides outside the gene matches: 6. The CDR3 sequence is 17 residues long. Germline lookup yields CDR1 SGHTA and CDR2 FQGTGA. The CDR3 coding sequence is TGTGCCAGCAGCTTAAGCGGGACAGGGTACGGCACAGATACGCAGTATTTT. Translation: CASSLSGTGYGTDTQYF.

The rearrangement links TRBV11-2 to TRBJ1-1; 7 nucleotides match TRBD1. CDR1 is SGHAT and CDR2 is FQNNGV in the germline V gene. Trimming removed 4 bases from V and 2 bases from J; junction bases left unmatched: 16. The CDR3 has 18 residues. The CDR3 nucleotides are TGTGCCAGCAGCTCTATAAGGGGGCGGGAAGGTGCAAACACTGAAGCTTTCTTT. Its protein product is CASSSIRGREGANTEAFF.